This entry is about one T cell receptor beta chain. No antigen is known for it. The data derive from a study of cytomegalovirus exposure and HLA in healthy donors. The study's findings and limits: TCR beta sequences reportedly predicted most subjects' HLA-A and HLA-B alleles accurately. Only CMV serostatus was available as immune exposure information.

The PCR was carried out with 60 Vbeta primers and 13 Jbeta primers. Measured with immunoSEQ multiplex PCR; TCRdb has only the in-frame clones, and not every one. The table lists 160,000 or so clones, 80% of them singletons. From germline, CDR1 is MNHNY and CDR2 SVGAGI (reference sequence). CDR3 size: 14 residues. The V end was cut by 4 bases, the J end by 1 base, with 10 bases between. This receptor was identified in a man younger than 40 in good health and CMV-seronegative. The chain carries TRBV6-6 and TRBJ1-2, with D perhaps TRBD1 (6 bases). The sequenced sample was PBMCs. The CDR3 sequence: CASSFGGLNYGYTF. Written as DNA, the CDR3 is TGTGCCAGCAGTTTCGGGGGGCTTAACTATGGCTACACCTTC.